This T cell receptor beta chain was profiled in a study of T-cell memory formation after mild COVID-19. As to this clonotype: Its target is not known.

Points from the study as a whole: While clones contracting from day 15 to 85 were balanced between CD4 and CD8, later expanders leaned CD4+.

TCRdb re-called the 5' RACE reads through MiXCR, storing one row per CDR3 protein. The repertoire has approximately 430,000 distinct CDR3 sequences, more than 20% of them found once; the top ten carry under 15%. This receptor was taken from an adult woman who had mild COVID-19 (a few samples of this study predate the infection). Cell type and time point are not known. Source material: PBMCs or a T cell subset sorted from them (not recorded which).

CDR3 loop: CATSGTTSFHNEQFF. The CDR3 nucleotides read TGTGCCACCAGTGGGACTACTAGCTTTCACAATGAGCAGTTCTTC. This chain uses TRBV24-1 with TRBJ2-1; D is possibly TRBD2 (6 bases). CDR3 length: 15 amino acids. The V gene lost 5 bases and the J gene lost 5 bases, with 15 bases spanning the gap. The germline V gene encodes CDR1 KGHDR and CDR2 SFDVKD.